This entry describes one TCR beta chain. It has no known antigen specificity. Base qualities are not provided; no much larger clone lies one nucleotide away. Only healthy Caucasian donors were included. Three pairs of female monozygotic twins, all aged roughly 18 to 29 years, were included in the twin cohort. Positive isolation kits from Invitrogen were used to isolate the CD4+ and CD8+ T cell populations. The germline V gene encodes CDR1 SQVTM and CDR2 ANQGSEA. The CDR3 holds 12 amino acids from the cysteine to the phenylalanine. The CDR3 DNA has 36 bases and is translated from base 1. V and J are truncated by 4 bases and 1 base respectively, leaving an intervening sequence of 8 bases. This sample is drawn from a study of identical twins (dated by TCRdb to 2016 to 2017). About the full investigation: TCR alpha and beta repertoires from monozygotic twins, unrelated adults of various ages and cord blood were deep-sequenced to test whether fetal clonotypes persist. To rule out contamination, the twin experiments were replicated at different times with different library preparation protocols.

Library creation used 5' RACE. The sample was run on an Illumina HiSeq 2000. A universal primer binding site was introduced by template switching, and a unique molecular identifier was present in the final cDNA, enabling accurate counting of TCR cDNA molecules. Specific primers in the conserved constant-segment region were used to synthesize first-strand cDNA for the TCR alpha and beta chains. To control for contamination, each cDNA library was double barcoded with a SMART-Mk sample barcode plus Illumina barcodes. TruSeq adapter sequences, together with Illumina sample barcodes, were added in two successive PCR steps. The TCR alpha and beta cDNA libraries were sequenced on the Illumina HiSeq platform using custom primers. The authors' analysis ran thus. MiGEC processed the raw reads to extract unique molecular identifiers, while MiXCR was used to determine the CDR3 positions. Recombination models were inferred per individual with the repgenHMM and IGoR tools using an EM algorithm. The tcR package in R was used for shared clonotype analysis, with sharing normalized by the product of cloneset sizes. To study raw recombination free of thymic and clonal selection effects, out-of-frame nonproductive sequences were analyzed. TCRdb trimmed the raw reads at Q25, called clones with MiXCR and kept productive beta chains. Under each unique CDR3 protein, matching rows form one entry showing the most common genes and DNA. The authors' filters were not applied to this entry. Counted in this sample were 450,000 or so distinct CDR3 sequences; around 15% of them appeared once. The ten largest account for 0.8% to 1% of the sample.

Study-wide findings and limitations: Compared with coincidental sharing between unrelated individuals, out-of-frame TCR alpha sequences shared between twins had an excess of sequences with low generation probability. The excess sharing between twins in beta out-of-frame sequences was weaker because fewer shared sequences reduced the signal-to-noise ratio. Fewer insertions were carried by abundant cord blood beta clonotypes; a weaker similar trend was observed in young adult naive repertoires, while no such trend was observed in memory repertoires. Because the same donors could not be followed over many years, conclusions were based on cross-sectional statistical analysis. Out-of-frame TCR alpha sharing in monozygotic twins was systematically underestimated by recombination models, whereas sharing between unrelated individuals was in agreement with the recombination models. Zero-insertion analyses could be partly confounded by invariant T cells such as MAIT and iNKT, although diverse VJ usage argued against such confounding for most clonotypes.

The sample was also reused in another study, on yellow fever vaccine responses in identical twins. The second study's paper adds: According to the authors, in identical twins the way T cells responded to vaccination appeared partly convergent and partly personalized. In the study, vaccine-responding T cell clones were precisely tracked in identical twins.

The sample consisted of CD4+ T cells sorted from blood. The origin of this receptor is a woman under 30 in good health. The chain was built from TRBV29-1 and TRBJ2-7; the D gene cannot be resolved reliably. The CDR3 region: CSVVLFSYEQYF. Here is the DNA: TGCAGCGTTGTTCTCTTTTCCTACGAGCAGTACTTC.